This T cell receptor (beta chain) was observed in a study of T cells expressing NK-cell markers. For each CDR3 protein, TCRdb gives one entry from its re-call of the 5' RACE reads, without DNA. The sample data list 550,000 to 600,000 distinct CDR3 sequences. Germline V gene lookup returns CDR1 SGHRS and CDR2 YFSETQ. This CDR3 comprises 17 residues. The clonotype comes from a man aged 18 to 29 in good health. Input material: blood T cells: a sorted CD56 or NKG2C T cell subset, CD4+ or CD8+ T cells, or bulk PBMC T cells (not recorded which). This sequence joins TRBV5-1 and TRBJ2-5; TCRdb's D call, TRBD1, is unchecked because there is no DNA. CDR3 loop: CASSGTGTDLVRETQYF.